This TCR beta chain was identified in a study of T cells after yellow fever vaccination. As for this clonotype: The target antigen is unknown.

The CDR3 extends over 15 amino acids. V shed 3 bases, J shed 4 bases, and the junction held 7 bases outside the gene matches. Germline CDR1 reads DFQATT; CDR2 reads SNEGSKA (reference sequence). In making TCR cDNA, 5'RACE template switching added a universal primer site and UMIs to it. One entry per CDR3 protein, called by TCRdb with MiXCR from the 5' RACE reads. This table has hundreds of thousands of distinct CDR3 sequences, 13% appearing once. Overall study findings and caveats: There was a possibility that FACS-sorted repertoires contained abundant clonotypes contaminating from the bulk population. At around 95% for CD4 and 70% to 90% for CD8, most primary-vaccination clones showed up again after the booster. Overall, a small share of clonotypes was seen in both CD4 and CD8 compartments.

The chain uses TRBV20-1 and TRBJ2-1, with TRBD2 identical over 9 bases. This sequence was found in a man younger than 45 who received the YFV17D yellow fever vaccine. This specimen consisted of PBMCs, obtained on the day of the yellow fever booster vaccination. The CDR3 DNA reads TGCAGTGCTAGTGCCAGCGGGGGGACGTACAATGAGCAGTTCTTC. This encodes CSASASGGTYNEQFF.